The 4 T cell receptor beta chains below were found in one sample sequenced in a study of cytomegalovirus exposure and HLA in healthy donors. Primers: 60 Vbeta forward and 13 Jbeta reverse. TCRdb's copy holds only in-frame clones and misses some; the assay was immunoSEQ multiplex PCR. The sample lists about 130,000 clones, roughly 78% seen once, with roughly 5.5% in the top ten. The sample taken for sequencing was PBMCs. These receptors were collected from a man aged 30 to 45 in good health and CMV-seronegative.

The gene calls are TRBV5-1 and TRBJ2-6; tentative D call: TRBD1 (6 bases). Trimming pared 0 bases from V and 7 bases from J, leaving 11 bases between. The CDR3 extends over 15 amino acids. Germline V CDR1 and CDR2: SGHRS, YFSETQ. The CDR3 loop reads CASSLDRVGANVLTF. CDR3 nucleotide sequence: TGCGCCAGCAGCTTGGACAGGGTGGGAGCCAACGTCCTGACTTTC.

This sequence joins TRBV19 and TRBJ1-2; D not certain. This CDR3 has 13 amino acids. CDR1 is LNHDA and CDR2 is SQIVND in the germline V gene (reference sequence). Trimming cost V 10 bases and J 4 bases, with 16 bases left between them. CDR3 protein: CATSVSSSYGYTF. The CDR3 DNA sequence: TGTGCCACCAGCGTATCCTCGAGCTATGGCTACACCTTC.

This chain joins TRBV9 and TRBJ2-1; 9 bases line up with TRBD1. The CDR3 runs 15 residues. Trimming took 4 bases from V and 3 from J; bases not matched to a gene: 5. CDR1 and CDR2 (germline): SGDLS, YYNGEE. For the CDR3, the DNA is TGTGCCAGCAGCTTGGGACAGGGCATCTACAATGAGCAGTTCTTC. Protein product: CASSLGQGIYNEQFF.

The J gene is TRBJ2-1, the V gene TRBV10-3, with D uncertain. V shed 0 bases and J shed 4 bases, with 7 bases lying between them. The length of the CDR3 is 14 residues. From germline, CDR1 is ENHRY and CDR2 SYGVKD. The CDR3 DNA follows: TGTGCCATCAGTGAGTCGAGTGATTACAATGAGCAGTTCTTC. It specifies CAISESSDYNEQFF.